The 31 T cell receptor beta chains below come from one sample, sequenced in a study of T cell changes during pregnancy in multiple sclerosis. The protocol was immunoSEQ multiplex PCR, while the TCRdb copy is restricted to in-frame clones and leaves out a portion. The profile shows about 41,000 clones, over 90% of them singletons. Here the sequenced sample was CD8+ T cells from peripheral blood mononuclear cells, taken in the third trimester of pregnancy. These receptors came from a female donor with multiple sclerosis, enrolled in a pregnancy study.

This rearrangement joins TRBV6-1 to TRBJ2-1; 7 bases are a match to TRBD2. CDR1 MNHNS and CDR2 SASEGT come from the germline V gene. The CDR3 is 15 residues long. Losses at the gene ends were 1 base for V and 0 bases for J; bases not matched to a gene: 0. CDR3 sequence (DNA): TGTGCCAGCAGTGAAGGGGAGGGCTCCTACAATGAGCAGTTCTTC. Translation: CASSEGEGSYNEQFF.

The chain uses TRBV9 and TRBJ2-3; 8 bases are shared with TRBD2. There are 19 residues in the CDR3. The V gene's germline CDR1 is SGDLS and CDR2 YYNGEE. V shed 0 bases, J shed 1 base, and the junction held 13 bases outside the gene matches. In DNA, the CDR3 is TGTGCCAGCAGCGTAGATACCCTTAGCGCGGGGGGACGCACAGATACGCAGTATTTT. Amino acid sequence: CASSVDTLSAGGRTDTQYF.

The gene calls are TRBV6-1 and TRBJ2-2, with 8 bases identical to TRBD2. CDR1 MNHNS and CDR2 SASEGT come from the germline V gene. This CDR3 region has 16 residues. Germline trimming cut 3 bases from V and 6 bases from J; bases unmatched to any gene: 9. The DNA of the CDR3 is TGTGCCAGCAGTGATTTGGCGGGAGGATCGGCCGGGGAGCTGTTTTTT. This gives the protein CASSDLAGGSAGELFF.

This clone was counted between two and nine times. V and J are TRBV7-3 and TRBJ2-2; D is uncertain. V was trimmed by 3 bases and J by 5 bases, leaving 7 bases between them. CDR1 is SGHTA and CDR2 is FQGTGA in the germline V gene. This CDR3 has 13 residues. This CDR3 reads CASSFTGTGELFF. CDR3 coding DNA: TGTGCCAGCAGCTTTACGGGTACCGGGGAGCTGTTTTTT. Filled out from reference TRBV7-3 and TRBJ2-2, the complete variable domain reads GAGVSQTPSNKVTEKGKYVELRCDPISGHTALYWYRQSLGQGPEFLIYFQGTGAADDSGLPNDRFFAVRPEGSVSTLKIQRTERGDSAVYLCASSFTGTGELFFGEGSRLTVL.

The chain joins TRBV19 to TRBJ2-3; 11 bases fit TRBD2. In germline, CDR1 is LNHDA, CDR2 SQIVND (reference sequence). After removal of 5 bases from V and 2 bases from J, the junction contained 12 bases not matched to a gene. This CDR3 has 18 residues. The CDR3 loop reads CASSPPSRLAGFTDTQYF. CDR3 DNA: TGTGCCAGTAGTCCCCCTTCTCGACTAGCGGGGTTCACAGATACGCAGTATTTT.

The gene calls are TRBV4-3 and TRBJ2-1; D is possibly TRBD1 (6 bases). Trimming cost V 4 bases and J 0 bases, with 10 bases left between them. Germline CDR1 LGHNA, CDR2 YSLEER. The CDR3 length is 15 residues. The CDR3, as DNA: TGCGCCAGCAGCCCCGACAGGCTCTCCTACAATGAGCAGTTCTTC. Encoded protein: CASSPDRLSYNEQFF.

The chain joins TRBV2 to TRBJ1-1; TRBD1 is a possible D gene (5 bases). Trimming took off 3 bases at V and 5 bases at J, with 16 bases between the two ends. In germline, CDR1 is SNHLY, CDR2 FYNNEI. CDR3 length: 15 amino acids. CDR3 in amino acids: CASSEFSAGNTEAFF. Here the CDR3 DNA reads TGTGCCAGCAGTGAGTTTTCAGCAGGGAATACTGAAGCTTTCTTT.

The chain uses TRBV7-8 and TRBJ2-7, with a weak D call TRBD2 (5 bases). The ends were cut back, 5 bases at V and 6 bases at J, with 11 bases in the middle. CDR1 and CDR2 from the germline V gene are SGHVS and FQNEAQ. The CDR3 totals 12 residues. CDR3 sequence reads: CASSPEGLEQYF. DNA of the CDR3: TGTGCCAGCAGCCCCGAGGGTCTCGAGCAGTACTTC.

V usage is TRBV27 and J usage is TRBJ2-2, with unresolved D. The CDR3 loop spans 18 amino acids. The ends were cut back, 4 bases at V and 2 bases at J, with 20 bases in the middle. Germline lookup yields CDR1 MNHEY and CDR2 SMNVEV (reference sequence). CDR3 DNA: TGTGCCAGCAGTTCCCCTCGACGTGGGCCAACTAACACCGGGGAGCTGTTTTTT. Translating gives CASSSPRRGPTNTGELFF.

The rearrangement uses TRBV19 and TRBJ1-5; TRBD1 aligns across 7 bases. The germline V gene encodes CDR1 LNHDA and CDR2 SQIVND (reference sequence). J was trimmed by 7 bases and V by 7 bases; bases with no gene match: 7. This CDR3 is 13 amino acids long. In nucleotides, the CDR3 is TGTGCCAGTACTAAGACAGGGACCCAGCCCCAGCATTTT. This sequence encodes CASTKTGTQPQHF. Based on the CDR3 plus reference TRBV19 and TRBJ1-5, the full variable domain is DGGITQSPKYLFRKEGQNVTLSCEQNLNHDAMYWYRQDPGQGLRLIYYSQIVNDFQKGDIAEGYSVSREKKESFPLTVTSAQKNPTAFYLCASTKTGTQPQHFGDGTRLSIL.

J is TRBJ2-1 and V is TRBV5-5; 10 nucleotides match TRBD1. Per the germline V gene, CDR1 is SGHKS and CDR2 is YYEKEE (reference sequence). The CDR3 is made up of 17 amino acids. The junction had 11 bases not matched to a gene; V was cut back by 4 bases and J by 4 bases. The CDR3 reads CASSPESGTGVYNEQFF. The CDR3, as DNA: TGTGCCAGCAGCCCGGAATCCGGGACAGGGGTATACAATGAGCAGTTCTTC.

Details on this clone: The junction shows a germline mismatch at one end, possibly a read error. V gene TRBV28 combines with J gene TRBJ1-2, with 9 nucleotides matching TRBD1. Per germline, CDR1 MDHEN and CDR2 SYDVKM. The CDR3 has 17 residues. CDR3 loop: CASSLGKGTGGAYGYTF. The CDR3 DNA is TGTGCCAGTAGTTTAGGGAAGGGAACAGGGGGCGCCTATGGCTACACCTTC.

The CDR3 DNA is TGTGCCAGCAGCAAAGATGGACTAGCGGAGTGCACCGGGGAGCTGTTTTTT. Its protein product is CASSKDGLAECTGELFF. The gene calls are TRBV21-1 and TRBJ2-2; TRBD2, the table's D call, lacks a check against the DNA. TRBV21-1 is noted as a pseudogene. There are 17 residues in the CDR3.

This chain uses TRBV6-6 with TRBJ2-3; 7 nucleotides match TRBD2. CDR1 is MNHNY, CDR2 SVGAGI, per germline (reference sequence). This CDR3 spans 15 amino acids. V lost 5 bases, J lost 5 bases, and 10 bases stayed unmatched. The CDR3: CASSAWGGVEDTQYF. Written as DNA, the CDR3 is TGTGCCAGCAGTGCATGGGGGGGGGTAGAAGATACGCAGTATTTT.

The V call is TRBV2, the J call TRBJ2-7; D is possibly TRBD1 (5 bases). The germline V and J ends were trimmed by 6 bases and 6 bases, with 15 bases remaining between them. The CDR3 length is 13 residues. Germline loops: CDR1 SNHLY, CDR2 FYNNEI. The chain's CDR3 is CASSPGQVPEQYF. The CDR3 coding sequence is TGTGCCAGCAGCCCAGGGCAGGTACCCGAGCAGTACTTC.

The V gene is TRBV28, the J gene TRBJ1-2, with 11 bases lining up with TRBD1. The V and J ends lost 10 bases and 4 bases, in that order; junction bases with no gene match: 11. Germline assignment: CDR1 MDHEN and CDR2 SYDVKM. The CDR3 spans 15 residues. The CDR3 nucleotides read TGTGCCACCCTGGGACAGGGGGAGAAGGGCTATGGCTACACCTTC. Translated: CATLGQGEKGYGYTF.

V gene TRBV6-1 combines with J gene TRBJ2-1; D uncertain. The CDR3 extends over 13 amino acids. Looked up from germline, CDR1 is MNHNS and CDR2 is SASEGT. V was cut by 4 bases and J by 5 bases, with 9 bases left in between. CDR3: CASSGLSHNEQFF. The CDR3 DNA is TGTGCCAGCAGTGGGCTGTCCCACAATGAGCAGTTCTTC.

This clone appeared a single time. V is TRBV7-9 and J is TRBJ2-7; unclear D gene. The V gene's germline CDR1 is SEHNR and CDR2 FQNEAQ (reference sequence). The germline V and J ends were trimmed by 4 bases and 2 bases, with 15 bases remaining between them. The CDR3 is 15 residues long. CDR3 nucleotides: TGTGCCAGCAGCTCCCCGAGGATAGGTACCTACGAGCAGTACTTC. It codes for CASSSPRIGTYEQYF.

The chain links TRBV28 to TRBJ1-2, with 9 nucleotides matching TRBD1. The germline gives CDR1 MDHEN, CDR2 SYDVKM. The CDR3 has 15 amino acids. The V segment lost 5 bases and the J segment 2 bases; nucleotides outside the gene matches: 6. The CDR3 spells CASSQTTGGNYGYTF. In DNA, the CDR3 is TGTGCCAGCAGTCAGACGACAGGGGGAAACTATGGCTACACCTTC.

The J gene is TRBJ1-1, the V gene TRBV6-1, with D possibly matching TRBD1 (5 bases). V lost 2 bases and J 4 bases, leaving 14 bases between the germline ends. This CDR3 contains 15 residues. Germline-derived CDR1 and CDR2 are MNHNS and SASEGT. In DNA form, the CDR3 reads TGTGCCAGCAGTGAATTAGTCAGGGCCCCCACTGAAGCTTTCTTT. Protein sequence: CASSELVRAPTEAFF.

The rearrangement uses TRBV7-9 and TRBJ2-2, with 10 nucleotides matching TRBD1. V shed 5 bases, J shed 7 bases, and the junction held 10 bases outside the gene matches. This CDR3 has 16 residues. The germline V gene has CDR1 SEHNR and CDR2 FQNEAQ (reference sequence). Written as DNA, the CDR3 is TGTGCCAGCAGCGAACAGACAGGGGGCGACGGCGGGGAGCTGTTTTTT. Translated: CASSEQTGGDGGELFF.

The sample holds a few counts of this clone. V and J are TRBV4-1 and TRBJ2-7; 11 bases are shared with TRBD2. CDR3 length: 18 residues. V lost 0 bases to trimming and J lost 7 bases; unmatched junction nucleotides: 14. Germline CDR1 reads MGHRA; CDR2 reads YSYEKL. DNA of the CDR3: TGCGCCAGCAGCCAAGATACCCTTAGCGGGAGGGATCTTGAGGAGCAGTACTTC. This gives the protein CASSQDTLSGRDLEEQYF.

The chain combines TRBV11-2 with TRBJ2-5; 9 bases align to TRBD2. The CDR3 extends over 13 amino acids. Germline V gene sequence: CDR1 SGHAT, CDR2 FQNNGV. V shed 1 base, J shed 11 bases, and the junction held 5 bases outside the gene matches. The CDR3 region has the DNA TGTGCCAGCAGCTTAGGGGGGCTAGCGGGGCAGTACTTC. This codes for CASSLGGLAGQYF. Complete variable domain (other parts from reference TRBV11-2 and TRBJ2-5): EAGVAQSPRYKIIEKRQSVAFWCNPISGHATLYWYQQILGQGPKLLIQFQNNGVVDDSQLPKDRFSAERLKGVDSTLKIQPAKLEDSAVYLCASSLGGLAGQYFGPGTRLLVL.

CDR3 protein: CASSSETTVNTEAFF. The CDR3 DNA follows: TGTGCCAGCAGCTCAGAGACGACAGTGAACACTGAAGCTTTCTTT. The chain combines TRBV7-9 with TRBJ1-1, with a tentative D call TRBD1 (5 bases). The CDR3 is 15 amino acids. Germline V gene data show CDR1 as SEHNR and CDR2 as FQNEAQ (reference sequence). V lost 4 bases and J 0 bases, leaving 12 bases between the germline ends.

The chain recombines TRBV7-6 with TRBJ2-1; a weak D match, TRBD2 (5 bases). Germline CDR1 and CDR2: SGHVS and FNYEAQ. The CDR3 loop spans 15 amino acids. V gave up 0 bases and J gave up 6 bases, with 12 bases separating them. CDR3 amino acids: CASSLAPSSGNEQFF. CDR3 sequence (DNA): TGTGCCAGCAGCTTAGCGCCGTCAAGCGGCAATGAGCAGTTCTTC.

The V call is TRBV27, the J call TRBJ1-3; possible D gene TRBD1, 6 bases. Germline CDR1 MNHEY, CDR2 SMNVEV (reference sequence). The CDR3 sequence is 14 residues long. Trimming removed 6 bases from V and 0 bases from J, with 9 bases in between. The CDR3 nucleotides read TGTGCCAGCAGGGACAGTTTCTCTGGAAACACCATATATTTT. The encoded protein is CASRDSFSGNTIYF.

V is TRBV28 and J is TRBJ2-7; TRBD1 is a possible D gene (5 bases). V lost 5 bases and J lost 0, with 11 bases in between. The CDR3 loop spans 14 amino acids. Germline V gene sequence: CDR1 MDHEN, CDR2 SYDVKM. The CDR3, as DNA: TGTGCCAGCAGTGTGACAGCCTCCTCCTACGAGCAGTACTTC. This gives the protein CASSVTASSYEQYF.

This rearrangement joins TRBV27 to TRBJ2-6, with a weak D call TRBD2 (6 bases). This CDR3 comprises 16 residues. In germline, CDR1 is MNHEY, CDR2 SMNVEV (reference sequence). The V end lost 0 bases, the J end lost 0 bases, and 6 bases lay between the germline ends. CDR3 sequence reads: CASSLSGGSGANVLTF. As DNA, the CDR3 is TGTGCCAGCAGTTTATCGGGGGGCTCTGGGGCCAACGTCCTGACTTTC.

The V call is TRBV30, the J call TRBJ2-7; TRBD1 might be the D (5 bases). The V gene's germline CDR1 is GTSNPN and CDR2 SVGIG (reference sequence). V lost 4 bases to trimming and J lost 6 bases, with 22 bases between them. The CDR3 extends over 15 amino acids. The CDR3 region has the DNA TGTGCCTGGACCCCGGTGGGCCAGGAAGGGGCCGAGCAGTACTTC. Translating it yields CAWTPVGQEGAEQYF.

The gene calls are TRBV6-5 and TRBJ1-1; D is possibly TRBD1 (6 bases). V lost 4 bases and J 3 bases, leaving 12 bases between the germline ends. CDR1 is MNHEY and CDR2 is SVGAGI in the germline V gene. The length of the CDR3 is 14 residues. CDR3 nucleotides: TGTGCCAGCAGTTTCCACAGGGTTGACACTGAAGCTTTCTTT. Protein product: CASSFHRVDTEAFF.

The V gene is TRBV4-3, the J gene TRBJ2-7; D is undetermined. Germline CDR1 reads LGHNA; CDR2 reads YSLEER. This CDR3 is 15 amino acids long. Deletions cut 0 bases from V and 4 bases from J, with 13 bases between. CDR3 loop: CASSQDRAKRYEQYF. The CDR3 DNA reads TGCGCCAGCAGCCAAGATAGAGCCAAACGTTACGAGCAGTACTTC.